Listed below are T cell receptor beta chains from one sample, sequenced in a study of chemoradiotherapy in HPV16-positive cancers. Profiled with immunoSEQ multiplex PCR; TCRdb holds only in-frame clones, not every one. The top ten clones hold around 4.7% of a sample with under 5,500 clones, 80% to 90% of them seen once. Sequences were derived from tumor tissue, sampled from a patient who underwent chemoradiotherapy. These receptors were taken from a human donor with HPV-associated anogenital cancer. CDR3s include the opening cysteine and the closing phenylalanine or tryptophan. D genes are given only for firm matches. For some rows the clone size is stated as once, few or many, or as a class when expanded; others skip it.

j_call,clone_size,d_call,v_call,cdr3_nt,cdr3_aa
TRBJ2-1,once,TRBD1,TRBV11-2,TGTGCCAGCAGCTGGACAGGTTCTGAGCAGTTCTTC,CASSWTGSEQFF
TRBJ1-4,few,TRBD1,TRBV28,TGTGCCAGCAGTACCGACAGGGGGGGTGAAAAACTGTTTTTT,CASSTDRGGEKLFF
TRBJ1-1,few,TRBD1,TRBV10-3,TGTGCCACGTGGGCGACAGGGGAGGGAACTGAAGCTTTCTTT,CATWATGEGTEAFF
TRBJ1-6,NA,TRBD1,TRBV4-1,TGCGCCAGCAGCCATAGGACAGGACAAGCTGATTCACCCCTCCACTTT,CASSHRTGQADSPLHF
TRBJ1-1,NA,TRBD1,TRBV2,TGTGCCAGCAGTGTAAGACAGGGATGGACTGAAGCTTTCTTT,CASSVRQGWTEAFF
TRBJ2-3,NA,NA,TRBV28,TGTGCCAGCGGGGAAGACACAGATACGCAGTATTTT,CASGEDTDTQYF
TRBJ1-5,NA,NA,TRBV18,TGTGCCAGCTCACCACAGGGTTTGAATCAGCCCCAGCATTTT,CASSPQGLNQPQHF
TRBJ2-7,NA,TRBD2,TRBV28,TGTGCCAGCAGTTTAGTGCTAGCGGGATCCTACGAGCAGTACTTC,CASSLVLAGSYEQYF
TRBJ2-6,NA,NA,TRBV7-4,TGTGCCAGCAGCATCCCTGACAGCTCACAAAGTCGGGCCAACGTCCTGACTTTC,CASSIPDSSQSRANVLTF
TRBJ2-3,once,TRBD2,TRBV19,TGTGCCAGTAACGTCGGGAGGACAGATACGCAGTATTTT,CASNVGRTDTQYF
TRBJ2-1,NA,NA,TRBV10-1,TGCGCCAGCAGTGAGTCAGGGGCGAGTTACAATGAGCAGTTCTTC,CASSESGASYNEQFF
TRBJ1-3,NA,NA,TRBV9,TGTGCCAGCAGCGTAGTTCCAGGGGAGCCCTCTGGAAACACCATATATTTT,CASSVVPGEPSGNTIYF
TRBJ1-2,NA,NA,TRBV19,TGTGCCAGTAGTAACCAGGGGCTCCACTATGGCTACACCTTC,CASSNQGLHYGYTF
TRBJ2-7,NA,NA,TRBV4-2,TGTGCCAGCAGCCTCGACCGGGGCGAGCAGTACTTC,CASSLDRGEQYF
TRBJ1-2,few,TRBD1,TRBV4-3,TGCGCCAGCAGCCAAGGCGGGACAGGTTACATCTATGGCTACACCTTC,CASSQGGTGYIYGYTF
TRBJ1-1,NA,TRBD1,TRBV7-9,TGTGCCAGCGGTGACAGGGGAATCACTGAAGCTTTCTTT,CASGDRGITEAFF
TRBJ2-5,NA,TRBD1,TRBV5-1,TGCGCCAGCAGCTTGGGTTCGACAGGGGGACAAGAGACCCAGTACTTC,CASSLGSTGGQETQYF
TRBJ2-7,NA,TRBD2,TRBV9,TGTGCCAGCAGCGTAGTTGGTAGCGGGAGTGTGGGCGAGCAGTACTTC,CASSVVGSGSVGEQYF
TRBJ1-1,NA,NA,TRBV19,TGTGCCAGTAGTATAGACAACCTTGGGGACACTGAAGCTTTCTTT,CASSIDNLGDTEAFF
TRBJ1-1,NA,TRBD1,TRBV19,TGTGCCAGTAGTACACAGGGGCTGAACACTGAAGCTTTCTTT,CASSTQGLNTEAFF
TRBJ1-2,NA,NA,TRBV7-9,TGTGCCAGCAGGTCCGGGCTTAACTATGGCTACACCTTC,CASRSGLNYGYTF
TRBJ1-2,few,NA,TRBV27,TGTGCCAGCAGCTACGAGGGGAACTATGGCTACACCTTC,CASSYEGNYGYTF
TRBJ1-2,NA,TRBD1,TRBV6-6,TGTGCCAGCAGTTCCGGACAGGGAAGAGGCTATGGCTACACCTTC,CASSSGQGRGYGYTF
TRBJ2-3,NA,TRBD1,TRBV15,TGTGCCACCAGCTCATGGACAGGGAGTGAAGATACGCAGTATTTT,CATSSWTGSEDTQYF
TRBJ2-1,NA,NA,TRBV10-1,TGCGCCAGCAGTGCGTCCGGACAAGGTGGCAATGAGCAGTTCTTC,CASSASGQGGNEQFF
TRBJ2-1,NA,NA,TRBV20-1,TGCAGTGCGACCTGGAACAATGAGCAGTTCTTC,CSATWNNEQFF
TRBJ2-3,NA,NA,TRBV5-1,TGCGCCAGCAGCCAAAATCAGGGTCAGGCGCAGTATTTT,CASSQNQGQAQYF